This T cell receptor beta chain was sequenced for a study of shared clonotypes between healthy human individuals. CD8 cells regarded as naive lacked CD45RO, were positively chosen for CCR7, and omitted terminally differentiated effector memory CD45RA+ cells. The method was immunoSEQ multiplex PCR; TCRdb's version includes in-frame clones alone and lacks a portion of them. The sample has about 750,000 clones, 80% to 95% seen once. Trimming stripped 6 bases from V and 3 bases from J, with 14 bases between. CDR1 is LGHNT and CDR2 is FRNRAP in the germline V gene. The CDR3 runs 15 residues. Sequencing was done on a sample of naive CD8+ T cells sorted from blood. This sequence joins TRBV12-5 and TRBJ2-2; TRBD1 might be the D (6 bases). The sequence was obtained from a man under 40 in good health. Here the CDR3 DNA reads TGTGCTAGTGGGGGTCAACAGGGTGACACCGGGGAGCTGTTTTTT. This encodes CASGGQQGDTGELFF. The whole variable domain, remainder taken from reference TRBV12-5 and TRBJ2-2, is DARVTQTPRHKVTEMGQEVTMRCQPILGHNTVFWYRQTMMQGLELLAYFRNRAPLDDSGMPKDRFSAEMPDATLATLKIQPSEPRDSAVYFCASGGQQGDTGELFFGEGSRLTVL.